This section outlines one TCR beta chain sequence together with its context. The V segment lost 2 bases and the J segment 2 bases; nucleotides outside the gene matches: 3. Germline V gives CDR1 SGHTA, CDR2 FQGNSA. CDR3 length equals 15 residues. These data originate in a study of blood T cell repertoires in COVID-19. Study-wide background: Sources were T cells, B-cell-depleted T cells, or PBMCs; the material itself was cDNA or gDNA.

Authors' analysis steps: How many nucleated cells were present was estimated from reference gene primer amplification. TCRdb's copy holds only in-frame clones and misses some; the assay was immunoSEQ multiplex PCR. The V and J calls and clone size are taken from that table; D and trimming were inferred from the DNA. Here the sample spans 200,000 or so clones, roughly 84% being singletons. The J gene is TRBJ1-3, the V gene TRBV7-2, with 7 nucleotides matching TRBD1. Sequencing was performed on peripheral blood. The receptor was isolated from a woman aged 55-69 years with acute or convalescent COVID-19. CDR3 DNA sequence: TGTGCCAGCAGCTTAATGGGACAGACTGGAAACACCATATATTTT. Its translation: CASSLMGQTGNTIYF.